This T cell receptor beta chain was retrieved from a study of blood T cell repertoires in COVID-19. Study details: Samples came from the United States, Italy and Spain, spanning acute and convalescent COVID-19.

The table came from immunoSEQ multiplex PCR; TCRdb's copy has only in-frame clones and leaves some out. The data contain under 250,000 clones, around 83% of them seen just once; the ten biggest clones take up approximately 9%. Germline V gives CDR1 LNHNV, CDR2 YYDKDF (reference sequence). V dropped 6 bases and J dropped 0; count of bases not matched to a gene: 20. The CDR3 extends over 20 amino acids. The TCR comes from a man aged 35 to 55 with active or convalescent COVID-19. This chain links TRBV15 with TRBJ2-4, with 7 bases matching TRBD2. The sequencing input was peripheral blood. The CDR3 spells CATSAVGKGLVGVAKNIQYF. For the CDR3, the DNA is TGTGCCACCAGTGCTGTGGGGAAAGGACTAGTGGGGGTAGCCAAAAACATTCAGTACTTC. The full variable domain, completed using reference TRBV15 and TRBJ2-4, is DAMVIQNPRYQVTQFGKPVTLSCSQTLNHNVMYWYQQKSSQAPKLLFHYYDKDFNNEADTPDNFQSRRPNTSFCFLDIRSPGLGDTAMYLCATSAVGKGLVGVAKNIQYFGAGTRLSVL.